This T cell receptor (beta chain) was obtained from a study of cytomegalovirus exposure and HLA in healthy donors. The CDR3 spans 11 residues. Germline CDR1 is SGHTA and CDR2 is FQGTGA. V lost 8 bases and J 6 bases, leaving 10 bases between the germline ends. 13 Jbeta primers and 60 Vbeta primers were used for the PCR. Data came from immunoSEQ multiplex PCR; TCRdb stores just in-frame clones and leaves some out. The sample holds 200,000 or so clones; more than 75% are singletons and the top ten take around 0.21%. The sequence was obtained from a girl in the first two years of life in good health and CMV-seronegative. The specimen was PBMCs. This chain links TRBV7-3 with TRBJ1-2; weak D call: TRBD1 (5 bases). CDR3 nucleotide sequence: TGTGCCAGCGGTGGAGGGGATGGCTACACCTTC. As protein: CASGGGDGYTF.